The 8 T cell receptor beta chains reported below all come from one sample, sequenced in a study of T cells after yellow fever vaccination. TCRdb ran MiXCR on the 5' RACE reads and lists one entry per CDR3 protein. In the table there are about 27,000 distinct CDR3 sequences, roughly 4.7% of which are singletons. The sample consisted of PBMCs, either bulk or a sorted T-cell subset (CD4+, CD8+, memory, or dextramer-sorted; not recorded which), taken on the day of the yellow fever booster vaccination. The receptors come from a man aged 18 to 29 who received the YFV17D yellow fever vaccine.

Worth noting for this clonotype: A read error may be the cause here, since a much bigger clone is one base away. This chain joins TRBV2 and TRBJ2-7; D call uncertain. V was cut by 6 bases and J by 3 bases, with 12 bases left in between. The V gene's germline CDR1 is SNHLY and CDR2 FYNNEI. This CDR3 spans 13 amino acids. The CDR3 DNA sequence: TGTGCCAGCAGGGAGAGTAACTGCTACGAGCAGTACGTC. Translation: CASRESNCYEQYV.

This clonotype was counted a few times. CDR3 in DNA: TGTGCCAGCAGCGCTCCGGGACTTAACTATGGCTACACCTTC. This codes for CASSAPGLNYGYTF. The chain couples TRBV4-2 to TRBJ1-2; possibly TRBD1 for D (5 bases). The CDR3 totals 14 residues. Trimming shortened V by 5 bases and J by 1 base, and 11 bases separated the two germline ends. Germline CDR1 LGHNA, CDR2 YNFKEQ.

This clonotype was recorded many times. The chain combines TRBV12-3 or TRBV12-4 with TRBJ1-5; D is possibly TRBD1 (6 bases). The CDR3 totals 15 residues. Trimming took off 1 base at V and 1 base at J, with 8 bases between the two ends. The CDR3 nucleotides read TGTGCCAGCAGTTTAGACAGGGCGAGCAATCAGCCCCAGCATTTT. It codes for CASSLDRASNQPQHF.

This clonotype was picked up many times. This chain connects TRBV20-1 to TRBJ2-6; D not resolved. Trimming took off 5 bases at V and 0 bases at J, with 8 bases between the two ends. Germline CDR1 DFQATT, CDR2 SNEGSKA (reference sequence). This CDR3 comprises 14 residues. CDR3 loop: CSALFLSGANVLTF. The CDR3 region has the DNA TGCAGTGCTCTGTTCCTCTCTGGGGCCAACGTCCTGACTTTC.

At least ten counts were recorded for this clonotype. The chain carries TRBV7-2 and TRBJ1-4; D unresolved. The V gene's germline CDR1 is SGHTA and CDR2 FQGNSA. This CDR3 has 15 amino acids. Trimming shortened V by 1 base and J by 0 bases, and 6 bases separated the two germline ends. The CDR3 DNA reads as TGTGCCAGCAGCTTAGGTCTTTCAACTAATGAAAAACTGTTTTTT. Translated, it gives CASSLGLSTNEKLFF.

This clonotype was observed many times. V gene TRBV6-2 or TRBV6-3 combines with J gene TRBJ1-4; D gene ambiguous. The germline gives CDR1 MNHEY, CDR2 SVGEGT. Trimming removed 0 bases from V and 4 bases from J, with 9 bases in between. The CDR3 totals 15 residues. CDR3 nucleotide sequence: TGTGCCAGCAGTTACTCTATCGGAGATAATGAAAAACTGTTTTTT. Translation: CASSYSIGDNEKLFF.

In its sample, this clonotype was seen many times. J is TRBJ1-1 and V is TRBV6-2 or TRBV6-3; D is ambiguous. This CDR3 has 12 amino acids. V lost 7 bases to trimming and J lost 6 bases, with 12 bases between them. Germline values: CDR1 MNHEY, CDR2 SVGEGT. The CDR3 reads CASTDNPAEAFF. The CDR3 nucleotides are TGTGCCAGCACCGACAACCCAGCTGAAGCTTTCTTT.

This clonotype was counted only a few times. This rearrangement joins TRBV20-1 to TRBJ2-5; 10 bases fit TRBD1. Trimming removed 7 bases from V and 5 bases from J; junction bases left unmatched: 10. Germline V gives CDR1 DFQATT, CDR2 SNEGSKA (reference sequence). CDR3 length: 14 residues. DNA for the CDR3: TGCAGTGTTCCGGGACAGGGGACTATGGAGACCCAGTACTTC. The encoded protein is CSVPGQGTMETQYF.